At least ten counts were recorded for the clone carrying this T cell receptor beta chain. Antigen specificity is unknown. This specimen comes from a study of T cells in Graves' hyperthyroidism and ophthalmopathy. Points from the study as a whole: Ophthalmopathy was distinguished from stable hyperthyroidism by 13 V-J signatures. Ophthalmopathy was identified by the model a median about 6.4 months ahead of onset.

The V and J ends lost 2 bases and 6 bases, in that order; junction bases with no gene match: 12. The V gene's germline CDR1 is SNHLY and CDR2 FYNNEI. CDR3 length equals 18 residues. Amplification of TCR beta CDR3 regions was performed using RNA transcripts as template. An initial round of RT-PCR targeting the TCR CDR3 relied on the HTBI primer set. TCRdb used MiXCR to reprocess the multiplex PCR reads, holding one entry per CDR3 protein. The table records about 600,000 distinct CDR3 sequences, about a sixth of them present only once. This sequence originates from a woman aged 40 to 50 with Graves' ophthalmopathy. The chain combines TRBV2 with TRBJ2-2; 10 nucleotides line up with TRBD1. Sequencing was done on a sample of blood. The chain's CDR3 is CASSEPTGGYARAGELFF. In DNA form, the CDR3 reads TGTGCCAGCAGTGAACCGACAGGGGGCTACGCTAGGGCCGGGGAGCTGTTTTTT.